The present T cell receptor beta chain was sequenced within a study of blood T cell repertoires in COVID-19. The CDR3 extends over 14 amino acids. In germline, CDR1 is LNHDA, CDR2 SQIVND (reference sequence). Trimming took 6 bases from V and 4 from J, leaving 13 bases between them. The repertoire was sequenced with immunoSEQ multiplex PCR; TCRdb's copy has only in-frame clones and lacks some. The data show 200,000 to 300,000 clones, around three quarters seen once. Only a few counts were recorded for this clone. What was sequenced was peripheral blood. The receptor was isolated from a woman aged 80 or older with acute or convalescent COVID-19. The V call is TRBV19, the J call TRBJ1-5; tentatively, D is TRBD1 (6 bases). CDR3 loop: CASRSGARNQPQHF. The CDR3 coding sequence is TGTGCCAGTAGGTCAGGGGCCAGAAATCAGCCCCAGCATTTT.